The 6 T cell receptor beta chains below all came from one sample that was sequenced in a study of cytomegalovirus exposure and HLA in healthy donors. A multiplex PCR was run with 60 Vbeta primers and 13 Jbeta primers. This table comes from immunoSEQ multiplex PCR, and its TCRdb copy is limited to in-frame clones, with some not included. The sample contains about 99,000 clones, around three quarters of which appear only once. The sequencing input was PBMCs. These receptors all stem from a woman under 30 in good health and CMV-seropositive.

This chain connects TRBV19 to TRBJ2-5, with no clear D. The CDR3 runs to 14 residues. CDR1 LNHDA and CDR2 SQIVND come from the germline V gene (reference sequence). Trimming took off 1 base at V and 4 bases at J, with 10 bases between the two ends. The CDR3 sequence is CASSIGPARETQYF. Written as DNA, the CDR3 is TGTGCCAGTAGTATAGGTCCCGCGCGAGAGACCCAGTACTTC. The whole variable domain, remainder taken from reference TRBV19 and TRBJ2-5, is DGGITQSPKYLFRKEGQNVTLSCEQNLNHDAMYWYRQDPGQGLRLIYYSQIVNDFQKGDIAEGYSVSREKKESFPLTVTSAQKNPTAFYLCASSIGPARETQYFGPGTRLLVL.

The rearrangement joins TRBV7-9 to TRBJ1-2; D possibly corresponds to TRBD1 (5 bases). Per the germline V gene, CDR1 is SEHNR and CDR2 is FQNEAQ (reference sequence). This CDR3 spans 18 amino acids. Between the trimmed V and J ends, which lost 3 bases and 6 bases, there was a span of 26 bases. The CDR3 coding sequence is TGTGCCAGCAGCTTTAGAATTGGGACTGTAGTCGGTGTGGATGGCTACACCTTC. This encodes CASSFRIGTVVGVDGYTF.

The V gene is TRBV15, the J gene TRBJ2-1; tentatively, D is TRBD2 (5 bases). CDR3 length: 12 residues. From germline, CDR1 is LNHNV and CDR2 YYDKDF (reference sequence). V was shortened by 6 bases and J by 7 bases, with 10 bases between the two germline ends. The CDR3 loop is CATSWTGNEQFF. The CDR3 region has the DNA TGTGCCACCAGTTGGACGGGGAATGAGCAGTTCTTC.

J is TRBJ2-7 and V is TRBV7-9; the D gene is possibly TRBD2 (5 bases). Germline V gives CDR1 SEHNR, CDR2 FQNEAQ (reference sequence). V was cut by 8 bases and J by 0 bases, with 14 bases left in between. CDR3 length: 14 residues. In DNA form, the CDR3 reads TGTGCCAGCGAAGTTGGCGGGCACTCCTACGAGCAGTACTTC. Protein: CASEVGGHSYEQYF.

The V and J genes are TRBV30 and TRBJ2-7; 10 nucleotides line up with TRBD1. Trimming removed 5 bases from V and 9 bases from J; junction bases left unmatched: 13. This CDR3 is 14 amino acids long. CDR1 and CDR2 from the germline V gene are GTSNPN and SVGIG (reference sequence). The CDR3 protein is CAWAPGTGAIGQYF. The CDR3 DNA reads as TGTGCCTGGGCCCCCGGGACAGGGGCTATCGGGCAGTACTTC.

The gene calls are TRBV6-5 and TRBJ1-6; a weak D match, TRBD1 (5 bases). Germline CDR1 reads MNHEY; CDR2 reads SVGAGI. The V end lost 0 bases, the J end lost 10 bases, and 13 bases lay between the germline ends. The CDR3 has 15 amino acids. DNA of the CDR3: TGTGCCAGCAGTTACTCCAGGGTTGGGGCATCACCCCTCCACTTT. Translated, it gives CASSYSRVGASPLHF.